A single sample is the source of the 19 T cell receptor beta chains below, sequenced in a study of blood T cell repertoires in COVID-19. Profiled with immunoSEQ multiplex PCR; TCRdb holds only in-frame clones, not every one. The repertoire consists of approximately 500,000 clones, with over 75% occurring once and the leading ten covering approximately 3.2%. The sample comprised peripheral blood. These receptors were obtained from a human donor in a cohort sampled during active COVID-19.

The chain couples TRBV19 to TRBJ2-5; 8 positions agree with TRBD2. V shed 7 bases and J 1 base; nucleotides not matched to a gene: 8. Germline V gene sequence: CDR1 LNHDA, CDR2 SQIVND (reference sequence). The CDR3 sequence is 15 residues long. This CDR3 is CASNRLAGAQETQYF. The CDR3, as DNA: TGTGCCAGTAACCGGCTAGCGGGCGCCCAAGAGACCCAGTACTTC.

The gene calls are TRBV6-2 or TRBV6-3 and TRBJ2-7; 11 bases are shared with TRBD2. The CDR3 has 14 residues. The germline V gene has CDR1 MNHEY and CDR2 SVGEGT. V shed 6 bases, J shed 3 bases, and the junction held 4 bases outside the gene matches. The CDR3 bases are TGTGCCAGCAGCTATCTAGCGGGAGGCTACGAGCAGTACTTC. This translates into CASSYLAGGYEQYF.

This rearrangement joins TRBV28 to TRBJ2-7, with D unclear. This CDR3 has 14 amino acids. Germline loops: CDR1 MDHEN, CDR2 SYDVKM. Trimming took off 4 bases at V and 6 bases at J, with 16 bases between the two ends. The CDR3 DNA reads TGTGCCAGCAGTTCACCTCCTAACCCTTCCGAGCAGTACTTC. Protein product: CASSSPPNPSEQYF.

The chain carries TRBV7-2 and TRBJ2-7; D might be TRBD2 (6 bases). CDR1 is SGHTA, CDR2 FQGNSA, per germline. The CDR3 length is 14 residues. With 6 bases removed from V and 1 base from J, the gap between germline ends came to 13 bases. The CDR3 sequence: CASSLPGTSYEQYF. The CDR3 DNA reads TGTGCCAGCAGTTTACCAGGGACTTCCTACGAGCAGTACTTC.

The J gene is TRBJ1-2, the V gene TRBV11-2, with D hard to call. Germline values: CDR1 SGHAT, CDR2 FQNNGV. The CDR3 runs 13 residues. The V end lost 7 bases, the J end lost 3 bases, and 12 bases lay between the germline ends. CDR3 nucleotides: TGTGCCAGCACCCAAAACCGCGACTATGGCTACACCTTC. It is translated as CASTQNRDYGYTF. The whole variable domain, filled in from reference TRBV11-2 and TRBJ1-2, reads EAGVAQSPRYKIIEKRQSVAFWCNPISGHATLYWYQQILGQGPKLLIQFQNNGVVDDSQLPKDRFSAERLKGVDSTLKIQPAKLEDSAVYLCASTQNRDYGYTFGSGTRLTVV.

The V call is TRBV5-1, the J call TRBJ2-1; D is perhaps TRBD2 (6 bases). Per the germline V gene, CDR1 is SGHRS and CDR2 is YFSETQ. This CDR3 has 14 residues. V lost 5 bases to trimming and J lost 5 bases, with 14 bases between them. The CDR3 protein is CASSVVSGHNEQFF. The CDR3 DNA reads TGCGCCAGCAGTGTTGTTAGCGGACACAATGAGCAGTTCTTC.

V and J are TRBV20-1 and TRBJ2-3, with TRBD1 identical over 9 bases. Unmatched junction bases numbered 9, after V lost 3 bases and J lost 5 bases. From germline, CDR1 is DFQATT and CDR2 SNEGSKA (reference sequence). The CDR3 has 15 amino acids. CDR3 sequence: CSASDRTGVVDTQYF. The CDR3 DNA is TGCAGTGCTAGTGACCGGACAGGGGTGGTAGATACGCAGTATTTT.

This clone has just one count. The chain employs TRBV6-6 and TRBJ1-1; 8 nucleotides align to TRBD1. This CDR3 region has 17 residues. Per the germline V gene, CDR1 is MNHNY and CDR2 is SVGAGI (reference sequence). The J segment lost 0 bases and the V segment lost 6 bases, leaving 12 bases of the junction unmatched. CDR3 region: CASSRPTGGPMNTEAFF. As DNA, the CDR3 is TGTGCCAGCAGCCGACCTACAGGGGGGCCCATGAACACTGAAGCTTTCTTT.

This clone has only one observation. J is TRBJ1-5 and V is TRBV12-3 or TRBV12-4; perhaps TRBD1 as D (5 bases). V was trimmed by 5 bases and J by 9 bases, leaving 14 bases between them. The CDR3 loop spans 13 amino acids. This chain's CDR3 is CASSPGEGTPQHF. DNA for the CDR3: TGTGCCAGCAGTCCGGGGGAGGGGACGCCCCAGCATTTT.

This clone was counted a few times. This chain joins TRBV7-2 and TRBJ2-1, with D uncertain. The CDR3 has 14 amino acids. Trimming cost V 3 bases and J 7 bases, with 13 bases left between them. Germline V gene sequence: CDR1 SGHTA, CDR2 FQGNSA. CDR3 bases: TGTGCCAGCAGCTTGTTTACGGGTTGGAATGAGCAGTTCTTC. Translating gives CASSLFTGWNEQFF.

V is TRBV28 and J is TRBJ1-1; D may be TRBD1 (6 bases). CDR1 is MDHEN and CDR2 is SYDVKM in the germline V gene. V lost 5 bases, J lost 1 base, and 14 bases lay in between. CDR3 size: 15 residues. CDR3 loop: CASSTPGGPNTEAFF. The CDR3 DNA is TGTGCCAGCAGTACCCCGGGGGGGCCGAACACTGAAGCTTTCTTT.

The chain uses TRBV19 and TRBJ1-1; D remains ambiguous. CDR1 and CDR2 (germline): LNHDA, SQIVND (reference sequence). The CDR3 runs 15 residues. Trimming pared 3 bases from V and 2 bases from J, leaving 13 bases between. The DNA for the CDR3 is TGTGCCAGTAGTATCAGTGGAGTTAAAAACACTGAAGCTTTCTTT. Amino acids: CASSISGVKNTEAFF.

This chain connects TRBV19 to TRBJ1-2; D is unclear. Germline loops: CDR1 LNHDA, CDR2 SQIVND (reference sequence). The CDR3 is 14 amino acids. The V gene lost 10 bases and the J gene lost 4 bases, with 19 bases spanning the gap. The CDR3 region has the DNA TGTGCCACCTCCGTGGACTCACGTCGCTATGGCTACACCTTC. It specifies CATSVDSRRYGYTF.

The chain carries TRBV12-3 or TRBV12-4 and TRBJ1-1; perhaps TRBD1 as D (5 bases). With 7 bases removed from V and 11 bases from J, the gap between germline ends came to 17 bases. CDR3 length: 12 residues. The CDR3 nucleotides read TGTGCCAGCACCGATTTCCGGGGGTGGGCTTTCTTT. It specifies CASTDFRGWAFF.

This clone was observed a single time. The V call is TRBV5-1, the J call TRBJ1-1; 7 positions match TRBD1. Trimming at V came to 5 bases and at J to 1 base, leaving 2 bases not matched to a gene. Germline CDR1 SGHRS, CDR2 YFSETQ. This CDR3 region has 13 residues. CDR3 region: CASRRTGNTEAFF. Here the CDR3 DNA reads TGCGCCAGCAGACGGACAGGGAACACTGAAGCTTTCTTT.

The chain combines TRBV5-1 with TRBJ2-7; 7 bases fit TRBD1. J gave up 2 bases and V 5 bases, and 4 bases lay outside the gene matches. The CDR3 is 13 residues long. From germline, CDR1 is SGHRS and CDR2 YFSETQ. CDR3: CASRMTGTYEQYF. CDR3 nucleotides: TGCGCCAGCAGGATGACAGGGACCTACGAGCAGTACTTC.

The rearrangement joins TRBV9 to TRBJ2-2, with TRBD1 identical over 7 bases. V trimming: 0 bases; J trimming: 1 base; junction bases outside the gene matches: 6. Germline lookup yields CDR1 SGDLS and CDR2 YYNGEE. This CDR3 is 17 amino acids long. CDR3 protein: CASSVAPGQKNTGELFF. CDR3 nucleotides: TGTGCCAGCAGCGTAGCACCGGGACAGAAGAACACCGGGGAGCTGTTTTTT.

The chain recombines TRBV3-1 (or the pseudogene TRBV3-2) with TRBJ2-1; TRBD1 is a possible D gene (6 bases). The CDR3 extends over 14 amino acids. Trimming left V 2 bases short and J 4 bases short, with 9 bases between. Germline V lookup: CDR1 LGHDT, CDR2 YNNKEL (reference sequence). The CDR3 region has the DNA TGTGCCAGCAGCCAAAGGACAGAATACAATGAGCAGTTCTTC. Translation: CASSQRTEYNEQFF.

The rearrangement joins TRBV7-6 to TRBJ1-5, with 11 bases that match TRBD1. Germline V gene sequence: CDR1 SGHVS, CDR2 FNYEAQ. After removal of 0 bases from V and 2 bases from J, the junction contained 12 bases not matched to a gene. CDR3 length equals 20 residues. The CDR3, as DNA: TGTGCCAGCAGCTTAGCCGCCGCAACCTCGGGACAGGGGGGCAATCAGCCCCAGCATTTT. This sequence encodes CASSLAAATSGQGGNQPQHF.